This TCR beta chain was sequenced during a study of early T cells in non-severe SARS-CoV-2 infection. Looking at the study overall: It was bulk RNA from unsorted whole blood that was sequenced, and the chains were unpaired. Study-wide results and caveats: VDJdb-based matching was biased toward anti-spike CD8 responses and missed private and CD4 specificities.

Germline assignment: CDR1 SGHVS and CDR2 FNYEAQ. CDR3 size: 13 residues. The V and J ends lost 3 bases and 1 base respectively, with 6 bases between them. Via MiXCR, TCRdb re-called the 5' RACE reads, giving one row per CDR3 protein. This table holds tens of thousands of distinct CDR3 sequences, around 8% found once. As concerns this clonotype: Its antigen is unidentified.

The chain uses TRBV7-6 and TRBJ2-5; D remains ambiguous. This sequence was found in an adult who was a healthcare worker with PCR-confirmed SARS-CoV-2 infection or an uninfected control (not recorded which). Specimen: whole blood. CDR3 nucleotides: TGTGCCAGCAGCTTTTGGGGCCAAGAGACCCAGTACTTC. Protein: CASSFWGQETQYF.